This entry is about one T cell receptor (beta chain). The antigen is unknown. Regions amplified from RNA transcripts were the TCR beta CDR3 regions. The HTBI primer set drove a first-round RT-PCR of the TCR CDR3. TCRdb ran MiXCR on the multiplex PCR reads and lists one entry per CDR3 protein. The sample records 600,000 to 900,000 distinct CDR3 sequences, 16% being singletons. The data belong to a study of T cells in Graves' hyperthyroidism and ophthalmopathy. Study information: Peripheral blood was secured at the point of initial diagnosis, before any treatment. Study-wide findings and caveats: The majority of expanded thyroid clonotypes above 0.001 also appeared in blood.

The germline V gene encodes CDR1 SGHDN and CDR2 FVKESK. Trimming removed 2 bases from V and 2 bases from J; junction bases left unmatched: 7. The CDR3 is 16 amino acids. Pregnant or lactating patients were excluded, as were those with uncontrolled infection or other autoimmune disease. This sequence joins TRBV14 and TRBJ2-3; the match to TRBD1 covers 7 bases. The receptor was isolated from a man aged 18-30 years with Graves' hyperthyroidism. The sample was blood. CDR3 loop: CASSQQGQLSTDTQYF. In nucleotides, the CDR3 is TGTGCCAGCAGCCAACAGGGACAGCTATCCACAGATACGCAGTATTTT.